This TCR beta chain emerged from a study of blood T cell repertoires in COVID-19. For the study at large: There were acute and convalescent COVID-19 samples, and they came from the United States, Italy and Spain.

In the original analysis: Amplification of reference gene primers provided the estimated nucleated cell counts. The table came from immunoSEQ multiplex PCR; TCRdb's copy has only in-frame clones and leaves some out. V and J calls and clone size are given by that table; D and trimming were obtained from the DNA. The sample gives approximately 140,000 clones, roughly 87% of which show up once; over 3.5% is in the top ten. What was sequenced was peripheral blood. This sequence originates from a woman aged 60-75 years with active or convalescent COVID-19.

CDR3 coding DNA: TGTGCCAGCAGTTTCTTCAGGGGAGAAGGCTACACCTTC. Encoded protein: CASSFFRGEGYTF. The V call is TRBV12-3 or TRBV12-4, the J call TRBJ1-2; TRBD1 is a possible D gene (6 bases). This CDR3 is 13 amino acids long. Trimming stripped 3 bases from V and 8 bases from J, with 13 bases between.